This record concerns one T cell receptor (beta chain) sequence. This clonotype was detected ten times or more. The target of this receptor is not known. No per-base quality is available; no much larger clone lies one base away. Amplification of TCR beta CDR3 regions was carried out from RNA transcripts. The TCR CDR3 was subjected to a first round of RT-PCR using the HTBI primer set and the Qiagen OneStep RT-PCR kit. The libraries were constructed in a second round of multiplex PCR and then size-selected and purified. The libraries were sequenced on an Illumina HiSeq2000 using paired-end 100 bp reads. Turning to the authors' computational methods: SOAPnuke was used to process the raw data, throwing out any read that contained adapters or uncalled bases, had a mean Phred below 15, or lacked an exact constant-primer or identifier match. COPE v1.2.5 was used to merge high-quality paired reads, and clonotypes were defined as unique nucleotide sequences. MiTCR v1.1 was used to align the clonotypes against IMGT TRBV, TRBD and TRBJ reference segments. Analysis was restricted to V-J combinations with a frequency above 0.0001, which covered roughly 99% of repertoires. A TCS score was defined as the ratio between F50 (clonal expansion) and ExV (chaos), using BLOSUM62-based TCRdist between CDR3 peptides within each V-J. Welch's t-statistics and random forest reduced around 550 V-J features to 10 to 15, which were used in a naive Bayes classifier (R e1071). TCRdb applied fastp at Q25 and MiXCR to the public reads, then kept only in-frame beta chains. Under each unique CDR3 protein, matching rows form one entry showing the most common genes and DNA. The V and J calls reflect TCRdb's pipeline rather than the authors' work. In all, the sample holds about 290,000 distinct CDR3 sequences, and approximately 14% of those were seen once. The ten largest make up around 30% of the sample.

The data belong to a study of T cells in Graves' hyperthyroidism and ophthalmopathy (dated by TCRdb to about 2019). For the study in its entirety: Peripheral blood was sampled at the time of initial diagnosis, prior to any treatment. The study also compared thyroid tissue and blood T-cell repertoires from five or six Graves' hyperthyroidism patients. According to the paper, TCR Vbeta CDR3 sequencing was carried out on around 140 peripheral blood samples, which came from under 50 ophthalmopathy, under 80 hyperthyroidism and approximately 17 progressor patients. Once sampling was done, hyperthyroidism patients were given methimazole at a starting dose of 30 mg daily, whereas ophthalmopathy patients were given high-dose intravenous methylprednisolone. Whether ophthalmopathy could be predicted prospectively was tested in an independent validation cohort made up of roughly 19 hyperthyroidism patients plus 17 patients who later progressed to ophthalmopathy. To identify TCR V-J signatures that set the groups apart, the researchers used a discovery cohort of roughly 100 patients, made up of roughly 40 with Graves' ophthalmopathy and 55 to 65 with stable Graves' hyperthyroidism. The roughly 94 discovery patients were randomly split 7:3 into training and test sets. What the authors observed across the whole study: Most expanded thyroid clonotypes (frequency above 0.001) were also detected in blood, suggesting blood repertoires may reflect thyroid immune responses. In validation, progression to ophthalmopathy was predicted by the model with 70.59% sensitivity and just over 72% specificity, a median of 6.5 months before onset. In cross-validation, a model built on a 13 V-J signature told ophthalmopathy apart from stable hyperthyroidism with approximately 90% sensitivity and 81% to 82% specificity, and in testing the same model reached 80%/75%. No statistical method was used to fix the sample size in advance, and group allocation was not hidden from the investigators.

Per the germline V gene, SGHTA is the CDR1 and FQGNSA is the CDR2. The CDR3 holds 15 amino acids from the cysteine to the phenylalanine. The retained sequence is limited to the CDR3, 45 bases, with the frame set at the first base. V gives up 4 bases and J gives up 8 bases, and the segment between their germline ends measures 18 bases. Hyperthyroidism patients were newly diagnosed, had a disease duration of under 2 months, and were aged 18 to 65 years. The study excluded patients with uncontrolled infections, other autoimmune diseases, pregnancy or lactation. Clinical symptoms, serum thyroxine and TRAb, thyroid ultrasound, and orbital computed tomography formed the basis for the diagnoses. For progressor patients, blood was drawn at the first diagnosis of hyperthyroidism, before any ophthalmopathy symptoms had appeared. Ficoll-Paque density gradient centrifugation was used to isolate PBMCs from 8.5 to 10 ml of fresh peripheral blood. Progressor patients were initially diagnosed with Graves' hyperthyroidism and developed ophthalmopathy during follow-up. Total RNA was extracted with Trizol reagent, and quality was checked on an Agilent 2100 Bioanalyzer.

The material sequenced was blood. The clonotype was recovered from a woman in her forties or fifties with Graves' hyperthyroidism that later progressed to Graves' ophthalmopathy. The chain links TRBV7-2 with TRBJ2-1; the D assignment is uncertain and may be TRBD1 or TRBD2, with 5 bases supporting each. The nucleotide sequence reads TGTGCCAGCAGCTCACCGGGACGGGGCATTCATGAGCAGTTCTTC. The resulting protein is CASSSPGRGIHEQFF.